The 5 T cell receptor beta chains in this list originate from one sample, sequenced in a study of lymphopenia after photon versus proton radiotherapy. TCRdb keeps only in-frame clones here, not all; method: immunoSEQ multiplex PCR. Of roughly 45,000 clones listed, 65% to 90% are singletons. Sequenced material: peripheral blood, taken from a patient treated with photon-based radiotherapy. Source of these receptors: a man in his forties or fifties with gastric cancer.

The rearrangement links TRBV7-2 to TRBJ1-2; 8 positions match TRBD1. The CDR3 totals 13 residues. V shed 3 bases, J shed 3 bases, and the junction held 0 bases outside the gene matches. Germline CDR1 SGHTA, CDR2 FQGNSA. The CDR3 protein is CASSLTGDYGYTF. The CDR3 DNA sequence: TGTGCCAGCAGCTTGACAGGGGACTATGGCTACACCTTC.

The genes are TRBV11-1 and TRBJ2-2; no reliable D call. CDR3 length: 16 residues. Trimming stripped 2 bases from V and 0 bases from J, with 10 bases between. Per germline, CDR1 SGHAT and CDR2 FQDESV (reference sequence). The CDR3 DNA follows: TGTGCCAGCAGCTTATTTGCCAGTTCGAACACCGGGGAGCTGTTTTTT. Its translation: CASSLFASSNTGELFF. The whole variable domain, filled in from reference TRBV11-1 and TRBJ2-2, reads EAEVAQSPRYKITEKSQAVAFWCDPISGHATLYWYRQILGQGPELLVQFQDESVVDDSQLPKDRFSAERLKGVDSTLKIQPAELGDSAMYLCASSLFASSNTGELFFGEGSRLTVL.

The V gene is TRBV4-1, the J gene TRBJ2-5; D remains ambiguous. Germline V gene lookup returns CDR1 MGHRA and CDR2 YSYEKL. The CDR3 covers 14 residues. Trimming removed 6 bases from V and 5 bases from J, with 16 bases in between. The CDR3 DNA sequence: TGCGCCAGCAGTCAAAGCCGAGCCGGGGAGACCCAGTACTTC. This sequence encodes CASSQSRAGETQYF.

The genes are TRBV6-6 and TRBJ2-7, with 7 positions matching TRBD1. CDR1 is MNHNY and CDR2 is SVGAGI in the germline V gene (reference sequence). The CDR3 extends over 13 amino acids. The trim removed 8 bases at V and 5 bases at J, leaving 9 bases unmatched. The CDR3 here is CASRQGGRDEQYF. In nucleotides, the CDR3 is TGTGCCAGCCGACAGGGCGGACGAGACGAGCAGTACTTC.

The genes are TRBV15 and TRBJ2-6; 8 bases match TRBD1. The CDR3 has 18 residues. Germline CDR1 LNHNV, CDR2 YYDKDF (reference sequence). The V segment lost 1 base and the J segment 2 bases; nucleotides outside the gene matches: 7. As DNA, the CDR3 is TGTGCCACCAGCAGAGGGGGACAGGTAGTAACTGGGGCCAACGTCCTGACTTTC. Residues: CATSRGGQVVTGANVLTF.